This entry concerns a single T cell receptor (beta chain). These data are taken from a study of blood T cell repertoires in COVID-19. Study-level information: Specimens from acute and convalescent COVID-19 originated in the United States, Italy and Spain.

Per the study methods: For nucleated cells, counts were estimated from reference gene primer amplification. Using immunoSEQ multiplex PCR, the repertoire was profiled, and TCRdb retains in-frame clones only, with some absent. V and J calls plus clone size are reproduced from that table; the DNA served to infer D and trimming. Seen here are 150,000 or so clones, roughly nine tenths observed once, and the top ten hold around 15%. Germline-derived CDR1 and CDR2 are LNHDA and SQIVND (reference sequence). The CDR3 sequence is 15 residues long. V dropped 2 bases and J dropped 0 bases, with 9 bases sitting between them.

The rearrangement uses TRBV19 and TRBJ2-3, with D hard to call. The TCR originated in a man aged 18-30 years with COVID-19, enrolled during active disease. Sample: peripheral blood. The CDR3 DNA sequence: TGTGCCAGTAGTATAAATCCGTCCAGCACAGATACGCAGTATTTT. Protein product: CASSINPSSTDTQYF. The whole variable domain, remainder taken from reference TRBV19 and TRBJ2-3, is DGGITQSPKYLFRKEGQNVTLSCEQNLNHDAMYWYRQDPGQGLRLIYYSQIVNDFQKGDIAEGYSVSREKKESFPLTVTSAQKNPTAFYLCASSINPSSTDTQYFGPGTRLTVL.